Listed below are T cell receptor beta chains from one sample, sequenced in a study of blood T cell repertoires in COVID-19. The assay was immunoSEQ multiplex PCR, and TCRdb's table has in-frame clones only and misses some. There are about 80,000 clones in the sample; 70% to 90% occur only once, and around 16% lies in the top ten. The sequencing sample was made of peripheral blood. Receptor source: a woman of 80 years or more with acute or convalescent COVID-19. The CDR3 runs from the conserved cysteine through the conserved F or W. The order of the fields is V gene, J gene, clone size, D gene, CDR3 protein, CDR3 DNA. The D gene is left open where the match is weak. Clone size appears in some rows only: once, few, many, or a class for an expanded clone.

V: TRBV5-6; J: TRBJ2-3; size: NA; D: NA; CDR3: CASSQGSMDTQYF; DNA: TGTGCCAGCTCGCAGGGAAGTATGGATACGCAGTATTTT
V: TRBV4-3; J: TRBJ2-2; size: NA; D: NA; CDR3: CASSQDRLAIAELFF; DNA: TGCGCCAGCAGCCAAGATCGCCTAGCGATCGCGGAGCTGTTTTTT
V: TRBV7-2; J: TRBJ2-4; size: NA; D: NA; CDR3: CASSHADRNIQYF; DNA: TGTGCCAGCAGCCACGCAGACAGGAACATTCAGTACTTC
V: TRBV30; J: TRBJ1-5; size: few; D: NA; CDR3: CAWSPPKAPQHF; DNA: TGTGCCTGGAGTCCCCCTAAAGCGCCCCAGCATTTT
V: TRBV5-1; J: TRBJ2-3; size: NA; D: TRBD1; CDR3: CASSLRGTASTDTQYF; DNA: TGCGCCAGCAGCTTGAGAGGGACAGCGAGCACAGATACGCAGTATTTT
V: TRBV5-1; J: TRBJ1-5; size: NA; D: TRBD1; CDR3: CASSSTGEMNQPQHF; DNA: TGCGCCAGCAGCTCGACAGGGGAAATGAATCAGCCCCAGCATTTT
V: TRBV7-9; J: TRBJ2-1; size: NA; D: NA; CDR3: CASSSRTQNNEQFF; DNA: TGTGCCAGCAGCTCCCGGACTCAAAACAATGAGCAGTTCTTC
V: TRBV7-3; J: TRBJ2-1; size: few; D: NA; CDR3: CASSPTVRREQFF; DNA: TGTGCCAGCAGCCCTACCGTCCGGAGGGAGCAGTTCTTC
V: TRBV28; J: TRBJ2-7; size: NA; D: NA; CDR3: CASTPGGRSYEQYF; DNA: TGTGCCAGCACCCCTGGGGGCCGGTCCTACGAGCAGTACTTC
V: TRBV3-1/TRBV3-2; J: TRBJ1-2; size: NA; D: NA; CDR3: CASSYDGGGSYGYTF; DNA: TGTGCCAGCAGCTACGACGGCGGGGGCAGCTATGGCTACACCTTC
V: TRBV6-4; J: TRBJ2-3; size: NA; D: TRBD2; CDR3: CASSETSSTDTQYF; DNA: TGTGCCAGCAGTGAGACTAGCAGCACAGATACGCAGTATTTT
V: TRBV7-2; J: TRBJ1-4; size: NA; D: NA; CDR3: CASSRAGGVYEKLFF; DNA: TGTGCCAGCAGCCGGGCGGGCGGAGTATATGAAAAACTGTTTTTT
V: TRBV24-1; J: TRBJ2-1; size: NA; D: TRBD1; CDR3: CATSDSWTGNEQFF; DNA: TGTGCCACCAGTGATTCCTGGACAGGGAATGAGCAGTTCTTC
V: TRBV11-2; J: TRBJ2-5; size: NA; D: NA; CDR3: CASSRGGVNLTTQETQYF; DNA: TGTGCCAGCAGCCGAGGGGGGGTTAACCTAACAACACAAGAGACCCAGTACTTC
V: TRBV7-3; J: TRBJ1-1; size: once; D: TRBD1; CDR3: CASSLGGTGYTEAFF; DNA: TGTGCCAGCAGCTTAGGGGGGACAGGGTACACTGAAGCTTTCTTT
V: TRBV2; J: TRBJ1-1; size: NA; D: NA; CDR3: CASSSQGRVTEAFF; DNA: TGTGCCAGCAGTAGCCAGGGGAGGGTTACTGAAGCTTTCTTT
V: TRBV7-8; J: TRBJ2-3; size: NA; D: NA; CDR3: CASSLLAGAPHSTDTQYF; DNA: TGTGCCAGCAGCTTACTGGCGGGGGCCCCCCATAGCACAGATACGCAGTATTTT
V: TRBV29-1; J: TRBJ2-1; size: NA; D: NA; CDR3: CSVEKLTRSSYNEQFF; DNA: TGCAGCGTTGAAAAACTCACTCGGAGCTCCTACAATGAGCAGTTCTTC
V: TRBV3-1/TRBV3-2; J: TRBJ2-4; size: NA; D: NA; CDR3: CASSPRSATKNIQYF; DNA: TGTGCCAGCAGCCCGAGGTCAGCAACCAAAAACATTCAGTACTTC
V: TRBV3-1/TRBV3-2; J: TRBJ1-3; size: NA; D: TRBD1; CDR3: CASSHPRTGTGNTIYF; DNA: TGTGCCAGCAGCCACCCTAGGACAGGGACTGGAAACACCATATATTTT
V: TRBV7-2; J: TRBJ2-5; size: NA; D: NA; CDR3: CASSLAWQETQYF; DNA: TGTGCCAGCAGTCTAGCGTGGCAAGAGACCCAGTACTTC
V: TRBV10-3; J: TRBJ2-2; size: NA; D: TRBD1; CDR3: CAIRDPGQGPTGELFF; DNA: TGTGCCATCAGAGACCCGGGACAGGGGCCCACCGGGGAGCTGTTTTTT
V: TRBV6-5; J: TRBJ2-7; size: NA; D: TRBD1; CDR3: CASSSDRPLDEQYF; DNA: TGTGCCAGCAGTTCGGACAGGCCTCTGGACGAGCAGTACTTC
V: TRBV6-5; J: TRBJ1-2; size: few; D: TRBD1; CDR3: CAARGLYGYTF; DNA: TGTGCCGCCAGGGGGCTCTATGGCTACACCTTC
V: TRBV6-5; J: TRBJ2-7; size: NA; D: TRBD2; CDR3: CASSFLAGGEQYF; DNA: TGTGCCAGCAGCTTCTTGGCGGGGGGCGAGCAGTACTTC
V: TRBV11-2; J: TRBJ1-3; size: NA; D: TRBD1; CDR3: CASGYRGRGGNTIYF; DNA: TGTGCCAGCGGATACAGGGGGCGAGGTGGAAACACCATATATTTT
V: TRBV10-3; J: TRBJ2-3; size: NA; D: NA; CDR3: CAISGGSDTQYF; DNA: TGTGCCATCAGCGGGGGATCTGATACGCAGTATTTT
V: TRBV12-3/TRBV12-4; J: TRBJ1-4; size: once; D: NA; CDR3: CASNREPNEKLFF; DNA: TGTGCCAGCAACAGGGAACCTAATGAAAAACTGTTTTTT
V: TRBV3-1/TRBV3-2; J: TRBJ1-5; size: NA; D: TRBD1; CDR3: CASSLGQVGRRPQHF; DNA: TGTGCCAGCAGCCTCGGACAGGTCGGAAGACGGCCCCAGCATTTT
V: TRBV3-1/TRBV3-2; J: TRBJ1-2; size: NA; D: NA; CDR3: CASSQGPLAAGDTF; DNA: TGTGCCAGCAGCCAGGGCCCCCTTGCGGCGGGGGACACCTTC
V: TRBV6-2/TRBV6-3; J: TRBJ1-2; size: NA; D: TRBD1; CDR3: CASSRAGQHYGYTF; DNA: TGTGCCAGCAGTAGGGCGGGACAGCACTATGGCTACACCTTC
V: TRBV7-8; J: TRBJ2-5; size: few; D: NA; CDR3: CASSVEGAGEAQYF; DNA: TGTGCCAGCAGCGTAGAGGGGGCTGGGGAGGCCCAGTACTTC
V: TRBV7-8; J: TRBJ2-7; size: NA; D: TRBD2; CDR3: CASAFASGGHYEQYF; DNA: TGTGCCAGCGCATTCGCCAGCGGGGGACACTACGAGCAGTACTTC
V: TRBV4-3; J: TRBJ2-3; size: NA; D: NA; CDR3: CASSQDVGTDTQYF; DNA: TGCGCCAGCAGCCAAGACGTCGGCACAGATACGCAGTATTTT
V: TRBV14; J: TRBJ2-1; size: NA; D: TRBD2; CDR3: CASSQWGGGAFNEQFF; DNA: TGTGCCAGCAGCCAATGGGGCGGGGGGGCCTTCAATGAGCAGTTCTTC
V: TRBV10-2; J: TRBJ1-2; size: NA; D: TRBD1; CDR3: CASTPGQGLYGYTF; DNA: TGCGCCAGCACCCCGGGACAGGGACTCTATGGCTACACCTTC
V: TRBV2; J: TRBJ2-7; size: NA; D: TRBD2; CDR3: CASIPSGNYEQYF; DNA: TGTGCCAGCATCCCTAGCGGAAACTACGAGCAGTACTTC
V: TRBV6-1; J: TRBJ1-6; size: NA; D: NA; CDR3: CASSGGRGVPNSPLHF; DNA: TGTGCCAGCAGTGGGGGGCGGGGGGTTCCGAATTCACCCCTCCACTTT
V: TRBV7-3; J: TRBJ2-5; size: NA; D: NA; CDR3: CASSLSGGAGGETQYF; DNA: TGTGCCAGCAGCTTAAGTGGGGGCGCAGGTGGAGAGACCCAGTACTTC
V: TRBV19; J: TRBJ2-3; size: NA; D: NA; CDR3: CASSMPRGGLTDTQYF; DNA: TGTGCCAGTAGTATGCCCCGCGGGGGCCTCACAGATACGCAGTATTTT
V: TRBV19; J: TRBJ2-1; size: NA; D: TRBD2; CDR3: CASSISGGLYNEQFF; DNA: TGTGCCAGTAGTATCAGCGGGGGGCTCTACAATGAGCAGTTCTTC
V: TRBV10-3; J: TRBJ2-1; size: NA; D: TRBD1; CDR3: CAINNYDRGKDEQFF; DNA: TGTGCCATCAACAACTACGACAGGGGAAAGGATGAGCAGTTCTTC
V: TRBV11-3; J: TRBJ1-2; size: NA; D: NA; CDR3: CASSLLPAMDRAYGYTF; DNA: TGTGCCAGCAGCTTACTACCTGCTATGGACAGAGCCTATGGCTACACCTTC
V: TRBV11-2; J: TRBJ2-7; size: NA; D: NA; CDR3: CASSLTTYEQYF; DNA: TGTGCCAGCAGCTTAACGACTTACGAGCAGTACTTC
V: TRBV10-1; J: TRBJ1-6; size: once; D: TRBD1; CDR3: CASSESKQGASYNSPLHF; DNA: TGCGCCAGCAGTGAGTCGAAACAGGGGGCATCCTATAATTCACCCCTCCACTTT
V: TRBV28; J: TRBJ1-5; size: NA; D: NA; CDR3: CASSILGGTRYSNQPQHF; DNA: TGTGCCAGCAGTATCTTAGGCGGGACCAGATATAGCAATCAGCCCCAGCATTTT
V: TRBV4-3; J: TRBJ2-3; size: NA; D: NA; CDR3: CASSPRGEVTDTQYF; DNA: TGCGCCAGCAGCCCGCGGGGAGAGGTCACAGATACGCAGTATTTT
V: TRBV7-3; J: TRBJ2-2; size: NA; D: TRBD1; CDR3: CASSLRTGALTGELFF; DNA: TGTGCCAGCAGCTTACGGACAGGGGCTTTGACCGGGGAGCTGTTTTTT
V: TRBV5-1; J: TRBJ1-1; size: once; D: NA; CDR3: CASSLDRMNTEAFF; DNA: TGCGCCAGCAGCTTGGACAGGATGAACACTGAAGCTTTCTTT
V: TRBV11-3; J: TRBJ2-1; size: once; D: NA; CDR3: CASSSATEGNEQFF; DNA: TGTGCCAGCAGCTCGGCAACGGAGGGAAATGAGCAGTTCTTC
V: TRBV11-3; J: TRBJ2-2; size: few; D: NA; CDR3: CASSLVAGVSGELFF; DNA: TGTGCCAGCAGCTTGGTAGCAGGGGTGTCCGGGGAGCTGTTTTTT
V: TRBV25-1; J: TRBJ2-1; size: NA; D: TRBD1; CDR3: CASRDRGVNEQFF; DNA: TGTGCCAGCAGGGACAGGGGGGTAAATGAGCAGTTCTTC
V: TRBV9; J: TRBJ1-1; size: few; D: NA; CDR3: CASSRARVGTEAFF; DNA: TGTGCCAGCAGCCGGGCCAGGGTAGGCACTGAAGCTTTCTTT
V: TRBV29-1; J: TRBJ1-3; size: NA; D: NA; CDR3: CSVEMGLSPRSGNTIYF; DNA: TGCAGCGTTGAAATGGGGCTCAGCCCGCGCTCTGGAAACACCATATATTTT